This T cell receptor (beta chain) was sequenced in a study of long-term antiretroviral therapy in people with HIV. An immunoSEQ assay, version v3.0, was performed at survey level. Libraries were prepared by immunoSEQ multiplex PCR; TCRdb keeps only in-frame clonotypes and omits some of them. The data hold tens of thousands of clones, with roughly 85% observed a single time. V was clipped by 4 bases and J by 5 bases; unmatched bases: 15. The germline gives CDR1 SGHNT, CDR2 YYREEE (reference sequence). CDR3 length equals 17 residues. The sample consisted of unsorted PBMCs, taken roughly 3.5 years after starting antiretroviral therapy. This chain connects TRBV5-4 to TRBJ2-7, with 10 bases aligning to TRBD2. This clonotype was sampled from a man between 18 and 29 years old with HIV. CDR3 in DNA: TGTGCCAGCAGCACACCGAAATCTAGCGGGAGAGGCCACGAGCAGTACTTC. It codes for CASSTPKSSGRGHEQYF.